A selection of T cell receptor beta chains follows, all from one sample in a study of T-cell reconstitution after alpha-beta-depleted transplantation in children. A single record per CDR3 protein comes from TCRdb applying MiXCR to the PCR reads. This table has a few hundred thousand distinct CDR3 sequences, 25% to 30% appearing once. The sample consisted of PBMCs, taken before TCRalphabeta/CD19-depleted stem cell transplant. Source of these receptors: a boy under two years old with Wiskott-Aldrich syndrome, due to receive a stem cell transplant. Each CDR3 is given with its conserved first and last residue. The D gene is left open where the match is weak. Size is omitted from some rows. Given values are once, few, many or a class for expanded clones.

J: TRBJ1-1
D: .
size: few
V: TRBV18
CDR3: CASSPPPGNTEAFF
DNA: TGTGCCAGCTCACCGCCTCCGGGGAACACTGAAGCTTTCTTT

J: TRBJ2-7
D: .
size: .
V: TRBV5-5
CDR3: CASSLAPGPYEQYF
DNA: TGTGCCAGCAGCTTGGCCCCAGGGCCCTACGAGCAGTACTTC

J: TRBJ2-1
D: .
size: few
V: TRBV27
CDR3: CASSFGIRYNEQFF
DNA: TGTGCCAGCAGTTTTGGGATTAGGTACAATGAGCAGTTCTTC

J: TRBJ2-1
D: TRBD2
size: few
V: TRBV10-2
CDR3: CASSKGLAGVEQFF
DNA: TGCGCCAGCAGCAAGGGACTAGCGGGAGTCGAGCAGTTCTTC

J: TRBJ1-1
D: .
size: few
V: TRBV20-1
CDR3: CSATTDMNTEAFF
DNA: TGCAGTGCTACGACAGACATGAACACTGAAGCTTTCTTT

J: TRBJ2-1
D: TRBD2
size: .
V: TRBV7-3
CDR3: CASSLTMASGRNEQFF
DNA: TGTGCCAGCAGCTTAACTATGGCTAGCGGGCGGAATGAGCAGTTCTTC

J: TRBJ1-5
D: TRBD1
size: .
V: TRBV19
CDR3: CASSSRDRALQPQHF
DNA: TGTGCCAGTAGTAGCCGGGACAGGGCTCTCCAGCCCCAGCATTTT

J: TRBJ2-5
D: TRBD2
size: .
V: TRBV11-2
CDR3: CASGGGLASQTQYF
DNA: TGTGCCAGCGGGGGGGGACTAGCTTCTCAGACCCAGTACTTC

J: TRBJ1-1
D: .
size: .
V: TRBV20-1
CDR3: CSAKIRDTVNTEAFF
DNA: TGCAGTGCTAAAATCCGGGACACCGTGAACACTGAAGCTTTCTTT

J: TRBJ2-7
D: .
size: few
V: TRBV4-2
CDR3: CASSQAGKSSYEQYF
DNA: TGTGCCAGCAGCCAAGCGGGTAAGAGCTCCTACGAGCAGTACTTC

J: TRBJ1-5
D: .
size: few
V: TRBV4-1
CDR3: CASSPHAGNSNQPQHF
DNA: TGCGCCAGCAGCCCCCACGCAGGGAATAGCAATCAGCCCCAGCATTTT

J: TRBJ2-5
D: TRBD2
size: .
V: TRBV5-1
CDR3: CASSSRANLASGSWPETQYF
DNA: TGCGCCAGCAGCTCCCGTGCCAACCTAGCTAGCGGGAGTTGGCCAGAGACCCAGTACTTC

J: TRBJ1-1
D: .
size: .
V: TRBV5-1
CDR3: CASSGTVGNTEAFF
DNA: TGCGCCAGCAGCGGGACGGTGGGGAACACTGAAGCTTTCTTT

J: TRBJ2-5
D: TRBD2
size: .
V: TRBV5-1
CDR3: CASSSESGRAEETQYF
DNA: TGCGCCAGCAGTTCTGAGAGCGGGAGGGCCGAAGAGACCCAGTACTTC

J: TRBJ2-1
D: TRBD1
size: many
V: TRBV5-1
CDR3: CASSLQGNEQFF
DNA: TGCGCCAGCAGCTTACAGGGGAACGAGCAGTTCTTC

J: TRBJ1-6
D: .
size: .
V: TRBV20-1
CDR3: CSAMETGLSPLHF
DNA: TGCAGTGCTATGGAGACAGGCCTTTCACCCCTCCACTTT

J: TRBJ2-2
D: .
size: few
V: TRBV12-3/TRBV12-4
CDR3: CASSLNPSGELFF
DNA: TGTGCCAGCAGTTTAAATCCCTCCGGGGAGCTGTTTTTT

J: TRBJ2-3
D: TRBD2
size: many
V: TRBV5-1
CDR3: CASSGASGSGGTDTQYF
DNA: TGCGCCAGCAGCGGAGCTAGCGGGAGTGGAGGCACAGATACGCAGTATTTT

J: TRBJ2-1
D: TRBD2
size: .
V: TRBV5-1
CDR3: CASRGATSGVGVYEQFF
DNA: TGCGCCAGCAGGGGAGCGACTAGCGGGGTGGGGGTCTATGAGCAGTTCTTC

J: TRBJ2-5
D: TRBD2
size: .
V: TRBV5-1
CDR3: CASSPEGTSGRSGQETQYF
DNA: TGCGCCAGCAGCCCGGAGGGGACTAGCGGGAGAAGTGGGCAAGAGACCCAGTACTTC

J: TRBJ1-4
D: .
size: .
V: TRBV7-3
CDR3: CASSLRRAGINEKLFF
DNA: TGTGCCAGCAGCTTAAGACGGGCAGGGATTAATGAAAAACTGTTTTTT

J: TRBJ1-6
D: TRBD1
size: .
V: TRBV5-1
CDR3: CASSLSTGVNSPLHF
DNA: TGCGCCAGCAGCTTGTCGACAGGGGTTAATTCACCCCTCCACTTT

J: TRBJ2-5
D: TRBD1
size: few
V: TRBV5-1
CDR3: CASSLQGLQETQYF
DNA: TGCGCCAGCAGCCTACAGGGGCTCCAAGAGACCCAGTACTTC

J: TRBJ2-7
D: TRBD1
size: .
V: TRBV12-3/TRBV12-4
CDR3: CASSLGIGGTGTYEQYF
DNA: TGTGCCAGCAGTTTGGGGATTGGCGGGACAGGCACCTACGAGCAGTACTTC

J: TRBJ2-1
D: TRBD2
size: .
V: TRBV27
CDR3: CASSFLGSGPSYNEQFF
DNA: TGTGCCAGCAGTTTCTTAGGTAGCGGGCCTTCCTACAATGAGCAGTTCTTC

J: TRBJ1-1
D: .
size: .
V: TRBV29-1
CDR3: CSVEEAGAGTEAFF
DNA: TGCAGCGTTGAAGAAGCAGGGGCCGGCACTGAAGCTTTCTTT

J: TRBJ2-1
D: TRBD2
size: .
V: TRBV7-3
CDR3: CASSLNGGMEQFF
DNA: TGTGCCAGCAGCTTAAACGGGGGGATGGAGCAGTTCTTC

J: TRBJ2-7
D: .
size: many
V: TRBV5-1
CDR3: CASSLDNYEQYF
DNA: TGCGCCAGCAGCTTGGACAACTACGAGCAGTACTTC

J: TRBJ1-6
D: .
size: .
V: TRBV27
CDR3: CASSRGGNNSPLHF
DNA: TGTGCCAGCAGTCGCGGCGGTAATAATTCACCCCTCCACTTT

J: TRBJ2-7
D: .
size: .
V: TRBV3-1
CDR3: CASSRSGARSSYEQYF
DNA: TGTGCCAGCAGCCGAAGTGGCGCAAGAAGCTCCTACGAGCAGTACTTC

J: TRBJ2-7
D: TRBD2
size: .
V: TRBV20-1
CDR3: CSANHGLADLSYEQYF
DNA: TGCAGTGCCAACCACGGACTAGCGGATCTCTCCTACGAGCAGTACTTC

J: TRBJ2-7
D: .
size: few
V: TRBV27
CDR3: CASRQGPRMYEQYF
DNA: TGTGCCAGCAGGCAGGGACCAAGGATGTACGAGCAGTACTTC

J: TRBJ2-6
D: .
size: few
V: TRBV5-1
CDR3: CASSFLKPGHGDQANVLTF
DNA: TGCGCCAGCAGCTTCTTAAAACCGGGACACGGAGATCAGGCCAACGTCCTGACTTTC

J: TRBJ1-1
D: .
size: .
V: TRBV28
CDR3: CASYHPRGPPPNTEAFF
DNA: TGTGCCAGCTACCACCCCCGGGGTCCTCCTCCAAACACTGAAGCTTTCTTT

J: TRBJ2-7
D: .
size: few
V: TRBV12-3/TRBV12-4
CDR3: CASGVRTYEQYF
DNA: TGTGCCAGCGGGGTACGAACCTACGAGCAGTACTTC

J: TRBJ2-5
D: .
size: few
V: TRBV10-3
CDR3: CAISPLGSVETQYF
DNA: TGTGCCATCAGCCCACTGGGAAGCGTGGAGACCCAGTACTTC

J: TRBJ2-7
D: .
size: .
V: TRBV5-1
CDR3: CASSLAWTYEQYF
DNA: TGCGCCAGCAGCTTGGCCTGGACCTACGAGCAGTACTTC

J: TRBJ1-2
D: TRBD1
size: .
V: TRBV12-3/TRBV12-4
CDR3: CASSSRTGGSYGYTF
DNA: TGTGCCAGCAGTTCGAGGACAGGGGGCAGCTATGGCTACACCTTC

J: TRBJ2-2
D: TRBD2
size: few
V: TRBV11-3
CDR3: CASSWGLANTGELFF
DNA: TGTGCCAGCAGCTGGGGACTAGCAAACACCGGGGAGCTGTTTTTT

J: TRBJ2-5
D: TRBD1
size: .
V: TRBV13
CDR3: CASSSAGQGMETQYF
DNA: TGTGCCAGCAGCTCTGCGGGACAGGGTATGGAGACCCAGTACTTC

J: TRBJ2-7
D: .
size: .
V: TRBV4-2
CDR3: CASSSRRRSYEQYF
DNA: TGTGCCAGCAGCTCCCGGCGCCGCTCCTACGAGCAGTACTTC

J: TRBJ2-3
D: .
size: few
V: TRBV3-1
CDR3: CASSQSADTQYF
DNA: TGTGCCAGCAGCCAATCCGCGGATACGCAGTATTTT

J: TRBJ2-1
D: .
size: .
V: TRBV29-1
CDR3: CSVGVLPSNEQFF
DNA: TGCAGCGTTGGCGTTCTTCCCTCCAATGAGCAGTTCTTC

J: TRBJ1-1
D: .
size: few
V: TRBV5-1
CDR3: CASSLNLQGGTEAFF
DNA: TGCGCCAGCAGCCTTAATCTACAGGGTGGAACTGAAGCTTTCTTT